This note documents a single T cell receptor beta chain sequence. The CDR3 spans 14 residues. Germline loops: CDR1 LGHDT, CDR2 YNNKEL (reference sequence). The V and J ends lost 1 base and 10 bases respectively, with 11 bases between them. Authors' analysis steps: Researchers report that nucleated cell counts were estimated from reference gene primer amplification. Produced via immunoSEQ multiplex PCR; TCRdb's table is partial and in-frame only. Clonal size and the V and J genes are those of that table, whereas D and trimming came from the DNA. This table has 470,000 or so clones, roughly 89% appearing once. These data originate in a study of blood T cell repertoires in COVID-19. Across the study: From the United States, Italy and Spain came samples of acute and convalescent COVID-19. T cells, B-cell-depleted T cells, or PBMCs provided the cDNA or gDNA that served as material.

The sequenced sample was peripheral blood. This TCR came from a woman between 25 and 40 years old with acute or convalescent COVID-19. This rearrangement joins TRBV3-1 (or the pseudogene TRBV3-2) to TRBJ1-6; no reliable D call. CDR3 residues: CASSQGQRNSPLHF. CDR3 coding DNA: TGTGCCAGCAGCCAAGGGCAGAGGAACTCACCCCTCCACTTT.